This note documents a single T cell receptor (beta chain) sequence. It lacks a known antigen. No clone much larger than this one lies a single base away; base qualities are absent. Ipilimumab was given at 1 mg/kg intravenously on day 1 of selected weeks, and checkpoint therapy started 14 to 28 days after autologous transplant. The nivolumab dose was 3 mg/kg intravenously, delivered on day 1 of weeks 1, 4, 7, 10, and every two weeks through week 26. The study was a Phase Ib clinical trial testing combined checkpoint inhibition with ipilimumab and nivolumab as consolidation after autologous stem cell transplantation. This sample was taken from a study of ipilimumab plus nivolumab after autologous stem cell transplantation (dated by TCRdb to the early 2020s). For context, the study as a whole: The median number of doses received by trial patients was 5 for ipilimumab and about 8 for nivolumab. Included in the myeloma cohort were high-risk transplant-naive patients as well as patients relapsing within 3 years of a first autologous transplant. Patients with high-risk diffuse large B cell lymphoma, mature T cell lymphoma, or multiple myeloma undergoing autologous transplant were enrolled in the trial. The intent-to-treat population of the trial consisted of roughly 35 patients.

The library came from the immunoSEQ multiplex PCR assay. In TCRdb, the immuneACCESS table is reduced to in-frame sequences with V and J assigned. These tables do not hold every clone; where another copy was compared, an unresolved V gene accounts for under half, and the others remain unexplained. A total of some 45,000 clones appear in this sample, approximately 91% of them only once. The leading ten clones occupy around 0.86% of the sample. The research as a whole found: The authors concluded that combined checkpoint inhibition appeared tolerable when used as consolidation after transplant. The authors stated that profiles of the T cell receptor repertoire, regulatory T cell phenotype and gut microbiota provided a biologic rationale for studying this approach further.

At the junction V is shortened by 0 bases and J by 2 bases, with 5 bases in between. The CDR3 spans 14 residues, from the cysteine through the phenylalanine. Only the CDR3 DNA is retained, 42 bases long and in frame from the first base. From the germline V gene (reference sequence), CDR1 is MNHEY and CDR2 is SMNVEV. The sequences come from PBMCs, collected in a trial of ipilimumab plus nivolumab as post-transplant consolidation. The chain was built from TRBV27 and TRBJ1-3, with no reliable assignment of the D segment. The TCR sequence derives from a male donor with multiple myeloma. The nucleotide sequence is TGTGCCAGCAGTTTATCTAATACTGGAAACACCATATATTTT. This is translated as CASSLSNTGNTIYF.